Listed below are T cell receptor beta chains from one sample, sequenced in a study of shared clonotypes between healthy human individuals. TCRdb keeps only in-frame clones here, not all; method: immunoSEQ multiplex PCR. This table has about 1.5 million clones, around 97% appearing once. Sequenced sample: naive CD4+ T cells sorted from blood. Every receptor here comes from a man aged 30 to 45 in good health. Both conserved end residues are trimmed from each CDR3. D genes are given only for firm matches.

-,TRBV11-2,TRBJ2-7,ASSPRREQY
-,TRBV18,TRBJ2-5,ASSPRAGPQETQY
TRBD1,TRBV5-1,TRBJ2-2,ASSRDSIRNTGELF
-,TRBV7-6,TRBJ2-1,ASSLSPSSYNEQF
TRBD2,TRBV7-9,TRBJ2-2,ASSATAGLAGGKAGELF
-,TRBV10-2,TRBJ2-1,ASLGASEEQF
TRBD1,TRBV28,TRBJ2-5,ASGVGQGLQTQY
TRBD2,TRBV5-1,TRBJ2-5,ASSQTGTSGYQETQY
TRBD1,TRBV10-1,TRBJ2-5,ATHWDRPPGETQY
TRBD1,TRBV5-1,TRBJ2-3,ASSSADRGADTQY
TRBD1,TRBV5-1,TRBJ2-5,ASSSDRAETQY
-,TRBV27,TRBJ2-7,ASSLFLGSPHEQY
-,TRBV7-2,TRBJ1-4,ASSLTGARGANEKLF
-,TRBV7-3,TRBJ2-3,ASSLQAGGSTDTQY
-,TRBV28,TRBJ1-1,AYSAGGAGTEAF
-,TRBV7-9,TRBJ1-3,ASSAPLEARSGNTIY
TRBD1,TRBV5-1,TRBJ2-7,ASSLVQGATEQY
TRBD2,TRBV6-5,TRBJ2-7,ASSYSTVAGASEQY
-,TRBV11-2,TRBJ2-1,ASSLGHYNEQF
-,TRBV7-8,TRBJ2-3,ATTLGTDTQY
TRBD1,TRBV29-1,TRBJ1-5,SVVPADRPNQPQH
TRBD2,TRBV6-1,TRBJ2-5,ASSALLREVLGTQY
TRBD1,TRBV28,TRBJ2-7,ASSPHRGYYEQY
-,TRBV5-4,TRBJ1-2,ASSLPGQNFPYGYT
-,TRBV5-4,TRBJ2-1,ASSAGYSSYNEQF
-,TRBV11-2,TRBJ1-3,ASSPEQGIAGNTIY
-,TRBV6-5,TRBJ2-1,ASSYRAGIGNEQF
TRBD1,TRBV7-9,TRBJ2-1,ASSLAGTGFHNEQF
-,TRBV2,TRBJ2-7,ASGRYYEQY
-,TRBV7-2,TRBJ1-5,ASSLVSGQPLQPQH
-,TRBV20-1,TRBJ2-7,SALLTEQY
-,TRBV19,TRBJ1-4,ASRGGATNEKLF
-,TRBV2,TRBJ1-4,ASSGGREKLF
-,TRBV7-2,TRBJ2-2,ASSLAFNTGELF
-,TRBV4-3,TRBJ1-5,ASSPRMGGQPQH
-,TRBV28,TRBJ1-5,ASSYPVGQPQH
-,TRBV15,TRBJ2-5,ATSRAPVETQY
-,TRBV28,TRBJ1-1,ASRVSNTEAF
TRBD1,TRBV7-2,TRBJ2-1,ASSFRTGVIDEQF
-,TRBV27,TRBJ2-3,ASSSDWLSTDTQY
-,TRBV14,TRBJ2-7,ASSQFAGETYEQY
-,TRBV18,TRBJ2-5,ASSPPMQGETQY
-,TRBV29-1,TRBJ1-1,SVEGEGLGEAF
-,TRBV19,TRBJ1-5,ASSDRNNQPQH
TRBD2,TRBV9,TRBJ2-7,ASSVLSGGGYEQY
TRBD1,TRBV25-1,TRBJ1-1,ASSEQGAQNTEAF
-,TRBV28,TRBJ2-1,ASSQVAGLSLSYNEQF
-,TRBV14,TRBJ2-2,ASSLYRLAGELF
TRBD1,TRBV11-2,TRBJ2-3,ASSTRGLDTQY
-,TRBV9,TRBJ2-6,ASSAWGANVLT